The next 9 T cell receptor beta chains were all read from a single sample in a study of tumor-infiltrating lymphocytes in localized non-small cell lung cancer. Sequenced by immunoSEQ multiplex PCR; TCRdb stores in-frame clones only, minus some. Of about 14,000 clones listed, 82% are singletons. Sequenced: lung tumor tissue. These receptor sequences come from a human donor with non-small cell lung cancer.

This sequence joins TRBV4-2 and TRBJ2-3; 9 bases fit TRBD1. The CDR3 has 19 residues. J gave up 5 bases and V 0 bases, and 15 bases lay outside the gene matches. Germline CDR1 LGHNA, CDR2 YNFKEQ. CDR3 nucleotides: TGTGCCAGCAGCCAAGATCTAGGGGGGACAGGGTGGAAATTAGATACGCAGTATTTT. Amino acid sequence: CASSQDLGGTGWKLDTQYF.

This rearrangement joins TRBV6-5 to TRBJ2-5, with unresolved D. The germline CDR1 and CDR2 sequences are MNHEY and SVGAGI. This CDR3 spans 13 amino acids. V lost 6 bases and J 5 bases, leaving 13 bases between the germline ends. The CDR3 DNA follows: TGTGCCAGCAGGACGTCCGGGCGCGAGACCCAGTACTTC. Its protein product is CASRTSGRETQYF.

The count of this clone is one. This chain connects TRBV7-2 to TRBJ2-1, with a tentative D call TRBD2 (5 bases). The CDR3 runs to 15 residues. V was clipped by 0 bases and J by 4 bases, with 10 bases between them. Per germline, CDR1 SGHTA and CDR2 FQGNSA. CDR3 region: CASSLAMSGYNEQFF. The CDR3 nucleotides are TGTGCCAGCAGCTTAGCCATGTCGGGGTACAATGAGCAGTTCTTC. Together with reference TRBV7-2 and TRBJ2-1, the CDR3 gives the full variable domain: GAGVSQSPSNKVTEKGKDVELRCDPISGHTALYWYRQSLGQGLEFLIYFQGNSAPDKSGLPSDRFSAERTGGSVSTLTIQRTQQEDSAVYLCASSLAMSGYNEQFFGPGTRLTVL.

J is TRBJ1-5 and V is TRBV29-1, with a tentative D call TRBD1 (5 bases). V shed 7 bases and J shed 4 bases, with 11 bases lying between them. There are 12 residues in the CDR3. Germline values: CDR1 SQVTM, CDR2 ANQGSEA. In nucleotides, the CDR3 is TGCAGCGCTATTCAGGGAAATCAGCCCCAGCATTTT. This codes for CSAIQGNQPQHF.

The V gene is TRBV5-6, the J gene TRBJ2-6; 11 bases agree with TRBD1. The length of the CDR3 is 19 residues. Germline V lookup: CDR1 SGHDT, CDR2 YYEEEE. J lost 1 base, V lost 4 bases, and 10 bases had no gene match. CDR3 region: CASSPIPGQGESGANVLTF. The CDR3 DNA is TGTGCCAGCAGCCCGATACCGGGACAGGGGGAATCTGGGGCCAACGTCCTGACTTTC.

The chain has TRBV5-1 and TRBJ1-1, with no clear D. Germline CDR1 is SGHRS and CDR2 is YFSETQ. The length of the CDR3 is 14 residues. Trimming took 0 bases from V and 4 from J, leaving 10 bases between them. CDR3 nucleotides: TGCGCCAGCAGCTTGGACCTCTTGGGCACTGAAGCTTTCTTT. Its protein product is CASSLDLLGTEAFF. Variable domain in full (rest from reference TRBV5-1 and TRBJ1-1): KAGVTQTPRYLIKTRGQQVTLSCSPISGHRSVSWYQQTPGQGLQFLFEYFSETQRNKGNFPGRFSGRQFSNSRSEMNVSTLELGDSALYLCASSLDLLGTEAFFGQGTRLTVV.

This clone has only one observation. CDR3 amino acids: CASSGKDHLYQETQYF. CDR3 sequence (DNA): TGTGCCAGCAGTGGAAAGGACCACCTCTACCAAGAGACCCAGTACTTC. V gene TRBV2 combines with J gene TRBJ2-5; D remains ambiguous. The CDR3 is 16 residues long. The germline gives CDR1 SNHLY, CDR2 FYNNEI. V lost 4 bases and J lost 0, with 15 bases in between.

This chain links TRBV6-1 with TRBJ1-5, with unresolved D. This CDR3 has 15 amino acids. Between the trimmed V and J ends, which lost 0 bases and 9 bases, there was a span of 15 bases. The germline V gene encodes CDR1 MNHNS and CDR2 SASEGT. This CDR3 is CASSEAAEGLRPQHF. DNA of the CDR3: TGTGCCAGCAGTGAAGCAGCGGAGGGCCTACGGCCCCAGCATTTT.

This clone has just one count. The V and J genes are TRBV27 and TRBJ2-7, with 8 nucleotides matching TRBD2. From germline, CDR1 is MNHEY and CDR2 SMNVEV (reference sequence). CDR3 length: 15 residues. Trimming cost V 2 bases and J 3 bases; bases outside gene matches: 6. CDR3 sequence: CASSLAGGPIYEQYF. CDR3 DNA sequence: TGTGCCAGCAGTTTAGCGGGGGGCCCTATCTACGAGCAGTACTTC.